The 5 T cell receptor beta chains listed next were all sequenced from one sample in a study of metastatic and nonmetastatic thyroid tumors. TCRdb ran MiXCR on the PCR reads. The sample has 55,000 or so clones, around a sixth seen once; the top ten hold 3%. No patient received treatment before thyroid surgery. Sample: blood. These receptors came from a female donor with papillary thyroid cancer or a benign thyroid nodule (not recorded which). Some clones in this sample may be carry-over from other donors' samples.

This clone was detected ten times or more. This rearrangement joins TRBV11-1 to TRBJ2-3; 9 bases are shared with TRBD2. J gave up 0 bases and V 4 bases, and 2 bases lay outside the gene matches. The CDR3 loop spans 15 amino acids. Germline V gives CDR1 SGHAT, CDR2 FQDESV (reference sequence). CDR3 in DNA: TGTGCCAGCAGCTCCCTAGCGGGGAGCACAGATACGCAGTATTTT. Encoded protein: CASSSLAGSTDTQYF.

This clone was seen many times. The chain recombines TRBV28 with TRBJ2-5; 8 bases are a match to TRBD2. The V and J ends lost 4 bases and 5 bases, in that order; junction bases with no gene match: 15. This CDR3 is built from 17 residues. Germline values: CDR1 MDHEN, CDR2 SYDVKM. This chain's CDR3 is CASSSTDAGRALETQYF. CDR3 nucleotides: TGTGCCAGCAGTTCTACGGACGCCGGGAGGGCCTTGGAGACCCAGTACTTC.

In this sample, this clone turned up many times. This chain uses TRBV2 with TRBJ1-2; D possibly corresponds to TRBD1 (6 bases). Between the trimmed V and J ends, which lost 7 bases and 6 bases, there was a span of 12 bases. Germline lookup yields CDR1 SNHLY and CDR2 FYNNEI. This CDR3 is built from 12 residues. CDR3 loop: CASTGVKNGYTF. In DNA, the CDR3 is TGTGCCAGCACAGGGGTTAAGAATGGCTACACCTTC.

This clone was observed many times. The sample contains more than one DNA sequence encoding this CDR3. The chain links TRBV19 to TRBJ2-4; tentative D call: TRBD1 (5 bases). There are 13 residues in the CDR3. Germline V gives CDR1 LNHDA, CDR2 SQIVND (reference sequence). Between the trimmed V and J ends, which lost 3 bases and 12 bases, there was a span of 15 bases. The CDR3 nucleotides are TGTGCCAGTAGTATGAAACGGACAAATTATCAGTACTTC. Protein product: CASSMKRTNYQYF. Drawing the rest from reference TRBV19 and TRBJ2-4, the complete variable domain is DGGITQSPKYLFRKEGQNVTLSCEQNLNHDAMYWYRQDPGQGLRLIYYSQIVNDFQKGDIAEGYSVSREKKESFPLTVTSAQKNPTAFYLCASSMKRTNYQYFGAGTRLSVL.

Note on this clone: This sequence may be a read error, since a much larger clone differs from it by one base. The CDR3 spells CASSTKREGRNEQFF. In DNA, the CDR3 is TGTGCCAGTAGTACCAAGCGGGAGGGGAGAAATGAGCAGTTCTTC. The rearrangement uses TRBV19 and TRBJ2-1, with 10 bases identical to TRBD2. The germline gives CDR1 LNHDA, CDR2 SQIVND (reference sequence). The trim removed 4 bases at V and 7 bases at J, leaving 7 bases unmatched. The CDR3 is made up of 15 amino acids.